A selection of T cell receptor beta chains follows, all from one sample in a study of response to subunit inactivated influenza vaccine. Each CDR3 protein is one row after TCRdb ran MiXCR on the RT-PCR reads. This sample has about 240,000 distinct CDR3 sequences, with 9% to 15% found just once. The sequenced sample was non-naive T cells sorted from PBMCs, obtained 14 days before vaccination. The source of these receptors is a man in his fifties or sixties who received an inactivated influenza vaccine. Both conserved end residues are part of each CDR3. Fields, in order: J gene, V gene, clone size, D gene, CDR3 DNA, CDR3 protein. D genes are given only for firm matches. Some rows mark clone size as missing; the rest say once, few, many or name a class of expanded clone.

j_gene: TRBJ2-2
v_gene: TRBV10-3
abundance: few
d_gene: NA
CDR3nt: TGTGCCAGTAGCGGTCCCGGGGAGCTGTTTTTT
CDR3aa: CASSGPGELFF

j_gene: TRBJ2-5
v_gene: TRBV7-9
abundance: many
d_gene: NA
CDR3nt: TGTGCCAGCAGCCGCGACAGGGAGGGAGAGACCCAGTACTTC
CDR3aa: CASSRDREGETQYF

j_gene: TRBJ2-5
v_gene: TRBV10-3
abundance: few
d_gene: NA
CDR3nt: TGTGCCATCGTCATTAGGGGAGAGACCCAGTACTTC
CDR3aa: CAIVIRGETQYF

j_gene: TRBJ2-1
v_gene: TRBV10-3
abundance: few
d_gene: TRBD2
CDR3nt: TGTGCCATCCAAAACGAGCGGGGGGACAATGAGCAGTTCTTC
CDR3aa: CAIQNERGDNEQFF

j_gene: TRBJ2-7
v_gene: TRBV5-1
abundance: few
d_gene: NA
CDR3nt: TGCGCCAGCGCCGAGAGGCAGGGCCACGAGCAGTACTTC
CDR3aa: CASAERQGHEQYF

j_gene: TRBJ1-5
v_gene: TRBV6-1
abundance: once
d_gene: NA
CDR3nt: TGTGCCAGCAGTCATCGGGGGGACGTCCTTGGGCAGCCCCAGCATTTT
CDR3aa: CASSHRGDVLGQPQHF

j_gene: TRBJ2-7
v_gene: TRBV7-9
abundance: many
d_gene: TRBD2
CDR3nt: TGTGCCAGCGGGGGGACTAGCGGGGGCTACGAGCAGTACTTC
CDR3aa: CASGGTSGGYEQYF

j_gene: TRBJ1-3
v_gene: TRBV7-2
abundance: many
d_gene: NA
CDR3nt: TGTGCCAGCAGCAAAACAGGTTACTCTGGAAACACCATATATTTT
CDR3aa: CASSKTGYSGNTIYF

j_gene: TRBJ2-3
v_gene: TRBV4-1
abundance: many
d_gene: TRBD2
CDR3nt: TGCGCCAGCAGCCAAGTCGGGACTAGGCCAGATACGCAGTATTTT
CDR3aa: CASSQVGTRPDTQYF

j_gene: TRBJ1-6
v_gene: TRBV27
abundance: many
d_gene: NA
CDR3nt: TGTGCCAGCAGCTATCGGAGCTCCTATAATTCACCCCTCCACTTT
CDR3aa: CASSYRSSYNSPLHF

j_gene: TRBJ2-1
v_gene: TRBV29-1
abundance: few
d_gene: NA
CDR3nt: TGCAGCGTTGAAGAATCGGGGCAGTTCTTC
CDR3aa: CSVEESGQFF

j_gene: TRBJ2-7
v_gene: TRBV3-1
abundance: NA
d_gene: TRBD2
CDR3nt: TGTGCCAGCAGCCGCACATCCGGGACTAGCGGGAGGGCCCGGAACGAGCAGTACTTC
CDR3aa: CASSRTSGTSGRARNEQYF

j_gene: TRBJ1-5
v_gene: TRBV12-3/TRBV12-4
abundance: few
d_gene: NA
CDR3nt: TGTGCCAGCACCATTAGGGCAGGCTCACGGCCCCAGCATTTT
CDR3aa: CASTIRAGSRPQHF

j_gene: TRBJ1-6
v_gene: TRBV20-1
abundance: few
d_gene: NA
CDR3nt: TGCAGTGCTACGACAGGCGGCAGCTCCTATAATTCACCCCTCCACTTT
CDR3aa: CSATTGGSSYNSPLHF

j_gene: TRBJ2-3
v_gene: TRBV3-1
abundance: few
d_gene: TRBD2
CDR3nt: TGTGCCAGCAGCCCTCTCCCCGGGAGGGGTAGCACAGATACGCAGTATTTT
CDR3aa: CASSPLPGRGSTDTQYF

j_gene: TRBJ2-3
v_gene: TRBV5-1
abundance: NA
d_gene: NA
CDR3nt: TGCGCCAGCAGCCGCACACAAGACGGAACGCAGTATTTT
CDR3aa: CASSRTQDGTQYF

j_gene: TRBJ2-1
v_gene: TRBV20-1
abundance: few
d_gene: TRBD2
CDR3nt: TGCAGTGCTAGAGGGACTAGCGGGAGAGGGGATGAGCAGTTCTTC
CDR3aa: CSARGTSGRGDEQFF

j_gene: TRBJ2-1
v_gene: TRBV6-2/TRBV6-3
abundance: many
d_gene: NA
CDR3nt: TGTGCCAGCAGGCTTCAGACTAGTCATGAGCAGTTCTTC
CDR3aa: CASRLQTSHEQFF

j_gene: TRBJ1-2
v_gene: TRBV7-9
abundance: few
d_gene: TRBD1
CDR3nt: TGTGCCAGCAGCTTAGAGGGACAGCTCCCTAGCTATGGCTACACCTTC
CDR3aa: CASSLEGQLPSYGYTF

j_gene: TRBJ2-7
v_gene: TRBV20-1
abundance: many
d_gene: TRBD2
CDR3nt: TGCAGTGCTATTCCAAGGTCCCCTAGCGGGAGTCAATACGAGCAGTACTTC
CDR3aa: CSAIPRSPSGSQYEQYF

j_gene: TRBJ1-2
v_gene: TRBV10-2
abundance: few
d_gene: NA
CDR3nt: TGCGCCAGCAGTGAGTCGATATCCTCAGGAAGGGATTATGGCTACACCTTC
CDR3aa: CASSESISSGRDYGYTF

j_gene: TRBJ2-4
v_gene: TRBV6-1
abundance: few
d_gene: NA
CDR3nt: TGTGCCAGCAGCCCCGCGGGCGGCGGAAACATTCAGTACTTC
CDR3aa: CASSPAGGGNIQYF

j_gene: TRBJ2-3
v_gene: TRBV12-3/TRBV12-4
abundance: many
d_gene: NA
CDR3nt: TGTGCCAGCAGTTACCCCCTTACCAGGACAGATACGCAGTATTTT
CDR3aa: CASSYPLTRTDTQYF

j_gene: TRBJ2-2
v_gene: TRBV2
abundance: NA
d_gene: NA
CDR3nt: TGTGCCAGCAAAAGTACTGCCTGGGGGGAGCTGTTTTTT
CDR3aa: CASKSTAWGELFF

j_gene: TRBJ1-2
v_gene: TRBV7-8
abundance: NA
d_gene: NA
CDR3nt: TGTGCCAGCAGCTTAGTTGTGACGGGGAGCGGCTACACCTTC
CDR3aa: CASSLVVTGSGYTF

j_gene: TRBJ2-3
v_gene: TRBV6-1
abundance: few
d_gene: TRBD2
CDR3nt: TGTGCCAGCACCGCGGGAGGTAGAATTCACACAGATACGCAGTATTTT
CDR3aa: CASTAGGRIHTDTQYF

j_gene: TRBJ2-3
v_gene: TRBV6-2/TRBV6-3
abundance: NA
d_gene: TRBD1
CDR3nt: TGTGCCAGCACCAGAGGACAGGCTTTCGTGGATACGCAGTATTTT
CDR3aa: CASTRGQAFVDTQYF

j_gene: TRBJ2-2
v_gene: TRBV2
abundance: NA
d_gene: TRBD2
CDR3nt: TGTGCCAGCGGGACTAGCGGGAGCCCACCCGGGGAGCTGTTTTTT
CDR3aa: CASGTSGSPPGELFF

j_gene: TRBJ2-1
v_gene: TRBV5-1
abundance: NA
d_gene: TRBD2
CDR3nt: TGCGCCAGCAGCTTGGGACTAGCGGGAGGGCCGGGTGAGCAGTTCTTC
CDR3aa: CASSLGLAGGPGEQFF

j_gene: TRBJ2-1
v_gene: TRBV11-2
abundance: few
d_gene: NA
CDR3nt: TGTGCCAGCAGCCCACAGTACAGTGAGCAGTTCTTC
CDR3aa: CASSPQYSEQFF

j_gene: TRBJ2-3
v_gene: TRBV7-2
abundance: many
d_gene: TRBD2
CDR3nt: TGTGCCAGCAGGATTAGCGGGAGGGTGGCAGATACGCAGTATTTT
CDR3aa: CASRISGRVADTQYF

j_gene: TRBJ2-1
v_gene: TRBV23-1
abundance: NA
d_gene: TRBD1
CDR3nt: TGCGCCAGCAGTCAACTACCAAGACAGGGCAGTTTGAATGAGCAGTTCTTC
CDR3aa: CASSQLPRQGSLNEQFF

j_gene: TRBJ2-3
v_gene: TRBV6-1
abundance: NA
d_gene: NA
CDR3nt: TGTGCCAGCTCTCTCCAGGGGGGTGGGTTTGAAGATACGCAGTATTTT
CDR3aa: CASSLQGGGFEDTQYF

j_gene: TRBJ2-7
v_gene: TRBV20-1
abundance: many
d_gene: NA
CDR3nt: TGCAGTGCTCCGACAGGAGCCTACGAGCAGTACTTC
CDR3aa: CSAPTGAYEQYF

j_gene: TRBJ1-3
v_gene: TRBV12-3/TRBV12-4
abundance: few
d_gene: TRBD1
CDR3nt: TGTGCCAGCAGTTGGCGGACAGGGGGCTCTGGAAACACCATATATTTT
CDR3aa: CASSWRTGGSGNTIYF